Below, 23 T cell receptor beta chains from the same sample are listed, as sequenced in a study of blood T cell repertoires in COVID-19. Sequenced by immunoSEQ multiplex PCR; TCRdb stores in-frame clones only, minus some. The sample shows approximately 150,000 clones, roughly 85% of them seen only once. Sequenced input: peripheral blood. The receptors here all came from a human donor in a cohort sampled during active COVID-19.

The V and J genes are TRBV5-1 and TRBJ1-3; the D is unclear. Germline V gene lookup returns CDR1 SGHRS and CDR2 YFSETQ. The CDR3 runs 15 residues. V was clipped by 4 bases and J by 1 base, with 12 bases between them. The CDR3 protein is CASSLSGNSGNTIYF. The CDR3, as DNA: TGCGCCAGCAGCCTTTCCGGGAATTCTGGAAACACCATATATTTT.

The chain recombines TRBV10-3 with TRBJ2-7; unclear D gene. Trimming pared 0 bases from V and 4 bases from J, leaving 4 bases between. This CDR3 is built from 12 residues. CDR1 is ENHRY, CDR2 SYGVKD, per germline. The CDR3 here is CAISESSYEQYF. The CDR3 nucleotides read TGTGCCATCAGTGAGTCGAGTTACGAGCAGTACTTC.

CDR3 nucleotide sequence: TGTGCCAGCAGTTTCTCGCCGGGACAGGGGACGGAGACCCAGTACTTC. This sequence encodes CASSFSPGQGTETQYF. The gene calls are TRBV28 and TRBJ2-5; 10 bases are a match to TRBD1. CDR1 is MDHEN and CDR2 is SYDVKM in the germline V gene. The CDR3 runs to 16 residues. Germline trimming cut 3 bases from V and 5 bases from J; bases unmatched to any gene: 9.

V usage is TRBV7-2 and J usage is TRBJ2-7, with 9 bases aligning to TRBD1. Unmatched junction bases numbered 7, after V lost 5 bases and J lost 2 bases. This CDR3 spans 15 amino acids. Germline V gene data show CDR1 as SGHTA and CDR2 as FQGNSA. This chain's CDR3 is CASSMGQGTAYEQYF. The CDR3 DNA is TGTGCCAGCAGCATGGGACAGGGAACGGCCTACGAGCAGTACTTC. Variable domain in full (rest from reference TRBV7-2 and TRBJ2-7): GAGVSQSPSNKVTEKGKDVELRCDPISGHTALYWYRQSLGQGLEFLIYFQGNSAPDKSGLPSDRFSAERTGGSVSTLTIQRTQQEDSAVYLCASSMGQGTAYEQYFGPGTRLTVT.

The chain is built from TRBV3-1 (or the pseudogene TRBV3-2) and TRBJ1-2, with D unclear. Germline V gene lookup returns CDR1 LGHDT and CDR2 YNNKEL (reference sequence). The CDR3 covers 12 residues. V dropped 6 bases and J dropped 2 bases, with 7 bases sitting between them. This chain's CDR3 is CASSQANYGYTF. The CDR3 DNA is TGTGCCAGCAGTCAGGCGAACTATGGCTACACCTTC.

The chain carries TRBV19 and TRBJ2-7; 7 nucleotides line up with TRBD2. The CDR3 extends over 14 amino acids. Germline values: CDR1 LNHDA, CDR2 SQIVND (reference sequence). V was clipped by 4 bases and J by 0 bases; unmatched bases: 3. CDR3 in DNA: TGTGCCAGTAGTAGTCGGACTAGCTCCTACGAGCAGTACTTC. It yields the protein CASSSRTSSYEQYF.

This chain uses TRBV29-1 with TRBJ2-1, with D possibly matching TRBD2 (5 bases). The CDR3 runs to 15 residues. Germline CDR1 is SQVTM and CDR2 is ANQGSEA. The V end lost 3 bases, the J end lost 3 bases, and 15 bases lay between the germline ends. The CDR3 loop is CSVEVLEADYNEQFF. In DNA, the CDR3 is TGCAGCGTTGAGGTTCTGGAGGCCGACTACAATGAGCAGTTCTTC.

This chain joins TRBV7-2 and TRBJ2-7, with D unclear. V was pared by 1 base and J by 0 bases, with 10 bases between. Germline loops: CDR1 SGHTA, CDR2 FQGNSA. This CDR3 comprises 15 residues. The CDR3 DNA follows: TGTGCCAGCAGCTTAGAAGCCTACCCCTCCTACGAGCAGTACTTC. Translating it yields CASSLEAYPSYEQYF.

The sample holds a few counts of this clone. This chain uses TRBV5-4 with TRBJ2-5, with D perhaps TRBD2 (6 bases). The CDR3 runs 15 residues. Germline CDR1 and CDR2: SGHNT and YYREEE (reference sequence). V lost 0 bases to trimming and J lost 2 bases, with 11 bases between them. The CDR3 protein is CASSLAAGSQETQYF. In DNA, the CDR3 is TGTGCCAGCAGCTTGGCTGCGGGGTCACAAGAGACCCAGTACTTC. Together with reference TRBV5-4 and TRBJ2-5, the CDR3 gives the full variable domain: ETGVTQSPTHLIKTRGQQVTLRCSSQSGHNTVSWYQQALGQGPQFIFQYYREEENGRGNFPPRFSGLQFPNYSSELNVNALELDDSALYLCASSLAAGSQETQYFGPGTRLLVL.

The chain recombines TRBV30 with TRBJ1-2, with no clear D. The germline CDR1 and CDR2 sequences are GTSNPN and SVGIG (reference sequence). Trimming stripped 4 bases from V and 3 bases from J, with 9 bases between. The CDR3 spans 12 residues. The CDR3 DNA follows: TGTGCCTGGACCGGAGACGACTATGGCTACACCTTC. As protein: CAWTGDDYGYTF.

The rearrangement uses TRBV2 and TRBJ2-7; TRBD2 matches 13 bases. The germline V gene encodes CDR1 SNHLY and CDR2 FYNNEI. The V segment lost 6 bases and the J segment 3 bases; nucleotides outside the gene matches: 11. The CDR3 extends over 17 amino acids. This CDR3 reads CASSAGLAGMGGYEQYF. Written as DNA, the CDR3 is TGTGCCAGCAGCGCGGGACTAGCGGGAATGGGAGGCTACGAGCAGTACTTC.

This clone is medium-sized by share. This chain joins TRBV7-2 and TRBJ2-2, with a tentative D call TRBD2 (6 bases). Germline assignment: CDR1 SGHTA and CDR2 FQGNSA. The length of the CDR3 is 15 residues. V lost 4 bases and J lost 4, with 13 bases in between. The CDR3 nucleotides are TGTGCCAGCAGCTCCGGACTATTCGGCACCGGGGAGCTGTTTTTT. This encodes CASSSGLFGTGELFF.

The chain carries TRBV7-8 and TRBJ1-2, with TRBD1 matching over 7 bases. This CDR3 has 13 amino acids. The ends lost 5 bases at V and 2 bases at J; junction bases unmatched: 2. Germline CDR1 SGHVS, CDR2 FQNEAQ. The CDR3 nucleotides read TGTGCCAGCAGCCTACAGGGGAACTATGGCTACACCTTC. It specifies CASSLQGNYGYTF.

In this sample, this clone turned up a few times. The chain couples TRBV4-3 to TRBJ1-2; D might be TRBD1 (6 bases). Germline V lookup: CDR1 LGHNA, CDR2 YSLEER. The CDR3 totals 14 residues. V was clipped by 6 bases and J by 4 bases, with 15 bases between them. CDR3 loop: CASSPEVGGYGYTF. CDR3 DNA: TGCGCCAGCAGTCCCGAAGTAGGGGGCTATGGCTACACCTTC.

This rearrangement joins TRBV2 to TRBJ1-3, with TRBD1 as a possible D gene (6 bases). This CDR3 comprises 15 residues. Deletions cut 4 bases from V and 0 bases from J, with 10 bases between. Germline CDR1 and CDR2: SNHLY and FYNNEI. CDR3 DNA sequence: TGTGCCAGCAGTGGAGGGGGTAGCTCTGGAAACACCATATATTTT. Its translation is CASSGGGSSGNTIYF.

Many counts were recorded for this clone. The rearrangement links TRBV2 to TRBJ2-7; 14 bases fit TRBD2. The CDR3 runs to 16 residues. The ends lost 8 bases at V and 1 base at J; junction bases unmatched: 7. Germline V gene data show CDR1 as SNHLY and CDR2 as FYNNEI. DNA of the CDR3: TGTGCCAGCTCGGGACTAGCGGGAGAGGAGTCCTACGAGCAGTACTTC. This codes for CASSGLAGEESYEQYF.

The chain has TRBV27 and TRBJ2-3; D possibly corresponds to TRBD1 (5 bases). Trimming pared 6 bases from V and 1 base from J, leaving 20 bases between. CDR3 length: 17 amino acids. CDR1 MNHEY and CDR2 SMNVEV come from the germline V gene (reference sequence). CDR3 sequence: CASSPPPRVYRTDTQYF. CDR3 bases: TGTGCCAGCAGCCCACCGCCCAGGGTATACCGCACAGATACGCAGTATTTT.

Points on this clone: Other nucleotide sequences in the sample specify the same CDR3. The V gene is TRBV5-5, the J gene TRBJ1-5; D gene ambiguous. The V end lost 0 bases, the J end lost 4 bases, and 8 bases lay between the germline ends. CDR1 is SGHKS and CDR2 is YYEKEE in the germline V gene (reference sequence). The CDR3 contains 14 residues. CDR3 region: CASSLGGGNQPQHF. In DNA, the CDR3 is TGTGCCAGCAGCTTGGGAGGAGGGAATCAGCCCCAGCATTTT.

The CDR3 nucleotides read TGTGCCATCAGTGAAATCGAAGGACAGGCCCATGAAGCTTTCTTT. Its translation is CAISEIEGQAHEAFF. The chain recombines TRBV10-3 with TRBJ1-1; the match to TRBD1 covers 7 bases. V was pared by 3 bases and J by 7 bases, with 11 bases of the junction left unmatched. The CDR3 consists of 15 residues. Germline assignment: CDR1 ENHRY and CDR2 SYGVKD.

The chain carries TRBV9 and TRBJ2-1; D might be TRBD2 (6 bases). Trimming removed 4 bases from V and 6 bases from J, with 14 bases in between. CDR1 is SGDLS, CDR2 YYNGEE, per germline. There are 14 residues in the CDR3. In nucleotides, the CDR3 is TGTGCCAGCAGCCCAAGGAGGGTGGTCAATGAGCAGTTCTTC. It specifies CASSPRRVVNEQFF.

The V gene is TRBV20-1, the J gene TRBJ1-1; D may be TRBD1 (6 bases). Trimming cost V 3 bases and J 10 bases, with 12 bases left between them. The CDR3 is 11 residues long. Germline CDR1 is DFQATT and CDR2 is SNEGSKA (reference sequence). As DNA, the CDR3 is TGCAGTGCTAGGGATGGCAGGGGAGCTTTCTTT. Protein product: CSARDGRGAFF.

This rearrangement joins TRBV5-4 to TRBJ2-3; 7 bases map to TRBD2. The ends lost 0 bases at V and 3 bases at J; junction bases unmatched: 4. Germline values: CDR1 SGHNT, CDR2 YYREEE (reference sequence). The CDR3 is made up of 15 amino acids. Here the CDR3 DNA reads TGTGCCAGCAGCTTGGGAGCGGGAAGTACAGATACGCAGTATTTT. This encodes CASSLGAGSTDTQYF.

This sequence joins TRBV2 and TRBJ1-5; D perhaps matches TRBD1 (5 bases). The CDR3 contains 15 residues. Germline CDR1 SNHLY, CDR2 FYNNEI. Trimming pared 10 bases from V and 0 bases from J, leaving 16 bases between. The CDR3 DNA sequence: TGTGCCACCTCCAGGGACTATCATAGCAATCAGCCCCAGCATTTT. Amino acid sequence: CATSRDYHSNQPQHF. The full variable domain, with the rest looked up from reference TRBV2 and TRBJ1-5, is EPEVTQTPSHQVTQMGQEVILRCVPISNHLYFYWYRQILGQKVEFLVSFYNNEISEKSEIFDDQFSVERPDGSNFTLKIRSTKLEDSAMYFCATSRDYHSNQPQHFGDGTRLSIL.